The 31 T cell receptor beta chains below all came from one sample that was sequenced in a study of T-cell reconstitution after alpha-beta-depleted transplantation in children. The library targeted TCRbeta and was prepared with unique molecular identifiers. TCRdb ran MiXCR on the PCR reads and lists one entry per CDR3 protein. The sample contains about 410,000 distinct CDR3 sequences, around 21% of which appear only once. The material sequenced was PBMCs from the stem cell graft donor, taken from the stem cell graft. These receptors all come from a human donor who donated a stem cell graft to a child with acute myeloid leukemia.

In its sample, this clonotype was seen many times. The CDR3 sequence is CASSLQTSGTDTQYF. CDR3 in DNA: TGTGCCAGCAGTTTACAGACTAGTGGCACAGATACGCAGTATTTT. The chain couples TRBV12-3 or TRBV12-4 to TRBJ2-3; D is perhaps TRBD2 (6 bases). The V end was cut by 2 bases, the J end by 1 base, with 10 bases between. The CDR3 consists of 15 residues.

The chain couples TRBV21-1 to TRBJ2-1; the DNA was not compared with TRBD1, the D call given in the table. TRBV21-1 is annotated as a pseudogene. This CDR3 is built from 14 residues. CDR3 sequence: CASSTRGGGGEQFF. CDR3 in DNA: TGTGCCAGCAGCACCCGGGGAGGCGGCGGTGAGCAGTTCTTC.

V usage is TRBV9 and J usage is TRBJ2-1; D perhaps matches TRBD2 (7 bases). The CDR3 has 17 amino acids. The germline gives CDR1 SGDLS, CDR2 YYNGEE. V was clipped by 1 base and J by 6 bases, with 20 bases between them. The CDR3 here is CASSVTLEGGGFNEQFF. In DNA, the CDR3 is TGTGCCAGCAGCGTAACGCTGGAGGGAGGGGGGTTCAATGAGCAGTTCTTC.

V and J are TRBV24-1 and TRBJ1-1; D not resolved. This CDR3 comprises 12 residues. Germline lookup yields CDR1 KGHDR and CDR2 SFDVKD. Trimming took 12 bases from V and 1 from J, leaving 11 bases between them. Here the CDR3 DNA reads TGTGCCTCCTCTGGACGGAACACTGAAGCTTTCTTT. Translation: CASSGRNTEAFF.

The sample holds many counts of this clonotype. The chain recombines TRBV7-2 with TRBJ1-5; D is unresolved. Trimming took off 3 bases at V and 4 bases at J, with 10 bases between the two ends. The CDR3 consists of 14 residues. CDR1 is SGHTA and CDR2 is FQGNSA in the germline V gene. The chain's CDR3 is CASSLGGTNQPQHF. DNA of the CDR3: TGTGCCAGCAGCTTGGGTGGAACTAATCAGCCCCAGCATTTT.

This clonotype has at least ten counts. This chain connects TRBV12-3 or TRBV12-4 to TRBJ2-1; possibly TRBD1 for D (6 bases). Deletions cut 6 bases from V and 3 bases from J, with 12 bases between. The CDR3 runs 14 residues. For the CDR3, the DNA is TGTGCCAGCAGCCGTACGACAGGCTACAATGAGCAGTTCTTC. Protein product: CASSRTTGYNEQFF.

This clonotype was detected ten times or more. The chain uses TRBV4-2 and TRBJ2-7; 7 bases map to TRBD2. CDR3 size: 15 residues. Germline assignment: CDR1 LGHNA and CDR2 YNFKEQ. Trimming took 4 bases from V and 3 from J; bases not matched to a gene: 9. CDR3 loop: CASSPYPTSIYEQYF. CDR3 in DNA: TGTGCCAGCAGCCCATACCCGACTAGCATCTACGAGCAGTACTTC.

This clonotype has just one count. The V and J genes are TRBV6-1 and TRBJ1-3; D unresolved. In germline, CDR1 is MNHNS, CDR2 SASEGT. The V end was cut by 7 bases, the J end by 0 bases, with 7 bases between. This CDR3 is 13 amino acids long. The CDR3 sequence: CASIRSSGNTIYF. CDR3 in DNA: TGTGCCAGCATCCGAAGCTCTGGAAACACCATATATTTT.

This clonotype was counted only a few times. The rearrangement uses TRBV4-3 and TRBJ2-1; no clear D gene. Germline V CDR1 and CDR2: LGHNA, YSLEER. This CDR3 contains 13 residues. Trimming cost V 0 bases and J 5 bases, with 5 bases left between them. Written as DNA, the CDR3 is TGCGCCAGCAGCCAAGAACCCGACAATGAGCAGTTCTTC. It is translated as CASSQEPDNEQFF.

The chain couples TRBV4-2 to TRBJ2-5; TRBD2 might be the D (6 bases). Germline V gene lookup returns CDR1 LGHNA and CDR2 YNFKEQ. This CDR3 has 16 amino acids. V lost 0 bases and J lost 2, with 13 bases in between. This chain's CDR3 is CASSQDPGTRQETQYF. Written as DNA, the CDR3 is TGTGCCAGCAGCCAAGATCCCGGGACTCGACAAGAGACCCAGTACTTC.

This clonotype came up many times. The rearrangement joins TRBV20-1 to TRBJ1-6; D uncertain. Germline lookup yields CDR1 DFQATT and CDR2 SNEGSKA (reference sequence). The V end was cut by 4 bases, the J end by 9 bases, with 10 bases between. The CDR3 consists of 12 residues. DNA of the CDR3: TGCAGTGCTATGGGTCGAGGTTCACCCCTCCACTTT. This translates into CSAMGRGSPLHF.

The rearrangement uses TRBV24-1 and TRBJ2-2; no clear D. This CDR3 spans 15 amino acids. Germline V gene data show CDR1 as KGHDR and CDR2 as SFDVKD. V lost 2 bases and J lost 0, with 6 bases in between. The DNA for the CDR3 is TGTGCCACCAGTGATTACGCCCCGAACACCGGGGAGCTGTTTTTT. Translating gives CATSDYAPNTGELFF.

This clonotype was seen more than once but under ten times. The V call is TRBV5-1, the J call TRBJ1-6; TRBD1 is a possible D gene (5 bases). Trimming shortened V by 1 base and J by 5 bases, and 10 bases separated the two germline ends. Germline assignment: CDR1 SGHRS and CDR2 YFSETQ. The CDR3 has 15 residues. DNA for the CDR3: TGCGCCAGCAGCTTGCGGGGCACGGATAATTCACCCCTCCACTTT. Translation gives CASSLRGTDNSPLHF.

This clonotype was seen at least ten times. The chain links TRBV15 to TRBJ1-5; no definite D call. V shed 1 base and J shed 6 bases, with 4 bases lying between them. The CDR3 sequence is 12 residues long. Germline assignment: CDR1 LNHNV and CDR2 YYDKDF (reference sequence). The CDR3 loop reads CATSRVAQPQHF. The CDR3 DNA reads TGTGCCACCAGCAGAGTTGCTCAGCCCCAGCATTTT.

This clonotype was recorded a few times. The V and J genes are TRBV5-1 and TRBJ2-7; the D gene is possibly TRBD2 (6 bases). The CDR3 has 14 residues. The ends were cut back, 5 bases at V and 6 bases at J, with 18 bases in the middle. CDR1 is SGHRS, CDR2 YFSETQ, per germline. CDR3 residues: CASSVAAGTVEQYF. Here the CDR3 DNA reads TGCGCCAGCAGTGTCGCGGCGGGAACGGTCGAGCAGTACTTC.

The rearrangement joins TRBV4-3 to TRBJ2-2; D perhaps matches TRBD2 (5 bases). The germline V and J ends were trimmed by 0 bases and 2 bases, with 10 bases remaining between them. CDR3 length: 16 residues. Per germline, CDR1 LGHNA and CDR2 YSLEER. CDR3 nucleotide sequence: TGCGCCAGCAGCCAAGATGCTAGCAGAAACACCGGGGAGCTGTTTTTT. This codes for CASSQDASRNTGELFF.

The sample holds many counts of this clonotype. The chain employs TRBV20-1 and TRBJ2-3; D may correspond to TRBD1 or TRBD2 (5 bases each). The germline gives CDR1 DFQATT, CDR2 SNEGSKA (reference sequence). Trimming removed 5 bases from V and 5 bases from J, with 17 bases in between. CDR3 size: 14 residues. CDR3 in amino acids: CSASPGPRVDTQYF. CDR3 nucleotides: TGCAGTGCTTCTCCGGGACCAAGGGTAGATACGCAGTATTTT.

This clonotype was counted only a few times. The V gene is TRBV11-2, the J gene TRBJ2-7; 7 bases line up with TRBD1. Germline CDR1 and CDR2: SGHAT and FQNNGV. CDR3 length equals 16 residues. V was pared by 3 bases and J by 3 bases, with 11 bases of the junction left unmatched. The CDR3 is CASSLIKGQPHYEQYF. CDR3 coding DNA: TGTGCCAGCAGCTTGATAAAGGGACAGCCACACTACGAGCAGTACTTC.

The V and J genes are TRBV7-9 and TRBJ2-3, with D perhaps TRBD2 (6 bases). CDR1 is SEHNR, CDR2 FQNEAQ, per germline (reference sequence). The CDR3 contains 15 residues. The V end was cut by 0 bases, the J end by 2 bases, with 9 bases between. This CDR3 is CASSLAGSNTDTQYF. CDR3 DNA: TGTGCCAGCAGCTTAGCCGGGAGTAACACAGATACGCAGTATTTT.

V gene TRBV20-1 combines with J gene TRBJ2-1, with 10 bases that match TRBD1. The germline gives CDR1 DFQATT, CDR2 SNEGSKA (reference sequence). The CDR3 is 15 amino acids. The J segment lost 7 bases and the V segment lost 2 bases, leaving 8 bases of the junction unmatched. CDR3 nucleotides: TGCAGTGCTAGAAGCTCATCGGGACAGGGGAATGAGCAGTTCTTC. Residues: CSARSSSGQGNEQFF.

This clonotype occurred a few times. The chain links TRBV5-1 to TRBJ2-2; possible D gene TRBD2, 6 bases. There are 15 residues in the CDR3. V dropped 5 bases and J dropped 1 base, with 12 bases sitting between them. CDR1 and CDR2 (germline): SGHRS, YFSETQ. The CDR3 loop is CASRLAAQNTGELFF. CDR3 nucleotides: TGCGCCAGCAGGTTAGCGGCGCAGAACACCGGGGAGCTGTTTTTT.

V is TRBV20-1 and J is TRBJ2-7, with a weak D call TRBD2 (6 bases). This CDR3 spans 13 amino acids. V dropped 3 bases and J dropped 5 bases, with 14 bases sitting between them. Per the germline V gene, CDR1 is DFQATT and CDR2 is SNEGSKA (reference sequence). Written as DNA, the CDR3 is TGCAGTGCTAGTAGCGGAGAGGGGCACGAGCAGTACTTC. Its protein is CSASSGEGHEQYF.

This clonotype was detected many times. This rearrangement joins TRBV5-1 to TRBJ2-5; possibly TRBD2 for D (5 bases). V lost 0 bases and J lost 0, with 9 bases in between. The CDR3 covers 15 residues. Germline CDR1 and CDR2: SGHRS and YFSETQ. CDR3 residues: CASSLAGGYQETQYF. The CDR3 region has the DNA TGCGCCAGCAGCTTGGCCGGCGGGTACCAAGAGACCCAGTACTTC.

This clonotype occurred a few times. The chain is built from TRBV5-1 and TRBJ2-2; D gene ambiguous. Germline V CDR1 and CDR2: SGHRS, YFSETQ. V lost 3 bases and J 3 bases, leaving 6 bases between the germline ends. The CDR3 is made up of 13 amino acids. Here the CDR3 DNA reads TGCGCCAGCAGCTCCATCGACACCGGGGAGCTGTTTTTT. It specifies CASSSIDTGELFF. The variable domain in full, with the rest retrieved from reference TRBV5-1 and TRBJ2-2, is KAGVTQTPRYLIKTRGQQVTLSCSPISGHRSVSWYQQTPGQGLQFLFEYFSETQRNKGNFPGRFSGRQFSNSRSEMNVSTLELGDSALYLCASSSIDTGELFFGEGSRLTVL.

The CDR3 bases are TGTGCCAGCAGCCTTGAGGGTGGCACCGGGGAGCTGTTTTTT. Amino acids: CASSLEGGTGELFF. This chain uses TRBV5-5 with TRBJ2-2; TRBD2 is a possible D gene (5 bases). This CDR3 spans 14 amino acids. Germline CDR1 and CDR2: SGHKS and YYEKEE (reference sequence). Trimming cost V 4 bases and J 4 bases, with 11 bases left between them.

The chain couples TRBV12-3 or TRBV12-4 to TRBJ2-7; D is uncertain. V was trimmed by 1 base and J by 2 bases, leaving 9 bases between them. The length of the CDR3 is 14 residues. The CDR3 reads CASSLGLSPYEQYF. Here the CDR3 DNA reads TGTGCCAGCAGTTTAGGACTCTCTCCCTACGAGCAGTACTTC.

This clonotype was detected ten times or more. The chain recombines TRBV9 with TRBJ2-3; 11 nucleotides align to TRBD2. This CDR3 contains 16 residues. Unmatched junction bases numbered 9, after V lost 7 bases and J lost 2 bases. From germline, CDR1 is SGDLS and CDR2 YYNGEE. The CDR3 DNA follows: TGTGCCAGCTACGCGGGACTAGCGGAGATCACAGATACGCAGTATTTT. This translates into CASYAGLAEITDTQYF.

The rearrangement links TRBV7-1 to TRBJ2-1; D possibly corresponds to TRBD2 (5 bases). TRBV7-1 belongs to the ORF category, with a function that is uncertain. This CDR3 comprises 14 residues. Trimming shortened V by 5 bases and J by 8 bases, and 16 bases separated the two germline ends. The CDR3 loop reads CASSLSSYSHEQFF. The CDR3 DNA reads TGTGCCAGCAGCCTGTCTAGCTACTCCCATGAGCAGTTCTTC.

The chain combines TRBV6-1 with TRBJ2-3, with 8 bases identical to TRBD2. CDR1 is MNHNS and CDR2 is SASEGT in the germline V gene. There are 17 residues in the CDR3. Trimming at V came to 7 bases and at J to 0 bases, leaving 12 bases not matched to a gene. CDR3 residues: CASKLLILAASTDTQYF. CDR3 in DNA: TGTGCCAGCAAACTACTAATACTAGCGGCTAGCACAGATACGCAGTATTTT.

This clonotype was observed a few times. J is TRBJ2-1 and V is TRBV7-9, with 9 bases identical to TRBD2. In germline, CDR1 is SEHNR, CDR2 FQNEAQ (reference sequence). The CDR3 loop spans 15 amino acids. The V and J ends lost 4 bases and 4 bases, in that order; junction bases with no gene match: 5. The chain's CDR3 is CASSSRTSAYNEQFF. Here the CDR3 DNA reads TGTGCCAGCAGCTCAAGGACTAGCGCATACAATGAGCAGTTCTTC.

This clonotype was detected many times. This sequence joins TRBV18 and TRBJ1-1; D not certain. The V and J ends lost 2 bases and 7 bases respectively, with 11 bases between them. Germline lookup yields CDR1 KGHSH and CDR2 LQKENI. There are 13 residues in the CDR3. CDR3: CASSPGGRLEAFF. The CDR3 coding sequence is TGTGCCAGCTCACCAGGTGGCAGGCTTGAAGCTTTCTTT.